This T cell receptor beta chain was sequenced in a study of cytomegalovirus exposure and HLA in healthy donors. V was pared by 0 bases and J by 9 bases, with 7 bases between. Germline V gives CDR1 SGHTA, CDR2 FQGNSA. The CDR3 spans 12 residues. Healthy bone marrow donors made up the cohort. 13 Jbeta primers and 60 Vbeta primers were used for the PCR. TCRdb's table, derived via immunoSEQ multiplex PCR, lists solely in-frame clones and lacks some. The sample has about 110,000 clones, around 79% seen once; the top ten hold approximately 2.8%. The V gene is TRBV7-2, the J gene TRBJ2-3, with D tentatively TRBD1 (5 bases). Sequenced input: PBMCs. The sequence derives from a woman aged 40 to 49 in good health and CMV-seronegative. The CDR3 protein is CASSLASGTQYF. As DNA, the CDR3 is TGTGCCAGCAGCTTAGCGTCAGGGACGCAGTATTTT. The whole variable domain, filled in from reference TRBV7-2 and TRBJ2-3, reads GAGVSQSPSNKVTEKGKDVELRCDPISGHTALYWYRQSLGQGLEFLIYFQGNSAPDKSGLPSDRFSAERTGGSVSTLTIQRTQQEDSAVYLCASSLASGTQYFGPGTRLTVL.